A selection of T cell receptor beta chains follows, all from one sample in a study of cytomegalovirus exposure and HLA in healthy donors. The repertoire was sequenced with immunoSEQ multiplex PCR; TCRdb's copy has only in-frame clones and lacks some. The sample shows roughly 80,000 clones, about 78% of them seen only once. The sequencing input was PBMCs. The source of these receptors is a male donor in good health and CMV-seronegative. Each CDR3 is given with its conserved first and last residue. D genes are given only for firm matches. Clone size is shown for a subset of rows, as once, few, many or a class of expanded clone.

CDR3: CATSRDLSTSGGLRPYEQYF; DNA: TGTGCCACCAGCAGAGACCTATCGACTAGCGGGGGGCTACGACCCTACGAGCAGTACTTC; V: TRBV15; size: .; J: TRBJ2-7; D: TRBD2
CDR3: CASSQRLAGLKAQTQYF; DNA: TGTGCCAGCAGCCAACGACTAGCGGGGCTTAAGGCGCAGACCCAGTACTTC; V: TRBV7-2; size: .; J: TRBJ2-5; D: TRBD2
CDR3: CASSQAGAGYTF; DNA: TGTGCCAGCAGTCAGGCAGGGGCCGGCTACACCTTC; V: TRBV27; size: .; J: TRBJ1-2; D: .
CDR3: CASSDPGVSGANVLTF; DNA: TGTGCCAGCAGTGATCCGGGGGTCTCTGGGGCCAACGTCCTGACTTTC; V: TRBV2; size: .; J: TRBJ2-6; D: .
CDR3: CAISTEESNYGYTF; DNA: TGTGCCATCAGCACAGAAGAGTCTAACTATGGCTACACCTTC; V: TRBV10-3; size: few; J: TRBJ1-2; D: .
CDR3: CASSLSDSSYEQYF; DNA: TGTGCCAGCAGCTTGTCGGACAGCTCCTACGAGCAGTACTTC; V: TRBV5-6; size: .; J: TRBJ2-7; D: .
CDR3: CATSRVSPNTQYF; DNA: TGTGCCACCAGCAGAGTTAGTCCTAATACGCAGTATTTT; V: TRBV15; size: .; J: TRBJ2-3; D: .
CDR3: CASSPIVGGRANYGYPF; DNA: TGTGCCAGCAGCCCGATCGTCGGGGGGCGAGCGAACTATGGCTACCCCTTC; V: TRBV7-2; size: once; J: TRBJ1-2; D: .
CDR3: CASSEGGRVAGYTF; DNA: TGTGCCAGCAGTGAGGGAGGGAGAGTCGCTGGCTACACCTTC; V: TRBV2; size: .; J: TRBJ1-2; D: .
CDR3: CASSSGDTQYF; DNA: TGTGCCAGCAGCTCCGGAGATACGCAGTATTTT; V: TRBV11-2; size: .; J: TRBJ2-3; D: .
CDR3: CASSLGWTDNQPQHF; DNA: TGTGCCAGCAGCTTAGGGTGGACAGACAATCAGCCCCAGCATTTT; V: TRBV7-2; size: .; J: TRBJ1-5; D: .
CDR3: CASSELGLAGGNEQFF; DNA: TGTGCCAGCAGTGAACTAGGACTAGCGGGAGGTAATGAGCAGTTCTTC; V: TRBV6-1; size: once; J: TRBJ2-1; D: TRBD2
CDR3: CASSPGLTQETQYF; DNA: TGTGCCAGCAGCCCGGGACTAACCCAAGAGACCCAGTACTTC; V: TRBV7-2; size: .; J: TRBJ2-5; D: TRBD2
CDR3: CASSQEWAYNSPLHF; DNA: TGCGCCAGCAGCCAAGAGTGGGCCTACAATTCACCCCTCCACTTT; V: TRBV4-3; size: once; J: TRBJ1-6; D: .
CDR3: CASRRPGGSYEQYF; DNA: TGTGCCAGCAGACGCCCGGGAGGATCCTACGAGCAGTACTTC; V: TRBV6-5; size: .; J: TRBJ2-7; D: TRBD2
CDR3: CASSQDFGGTGSTDTQYF; DNA: TGCGCCAGCAGCCAAGACTTTGGGGGGACAGGGTCGACAGATACGCAGTATTTT; V: TRBV4-1; size: .; J: TRBJ2-3; D: TRBD1